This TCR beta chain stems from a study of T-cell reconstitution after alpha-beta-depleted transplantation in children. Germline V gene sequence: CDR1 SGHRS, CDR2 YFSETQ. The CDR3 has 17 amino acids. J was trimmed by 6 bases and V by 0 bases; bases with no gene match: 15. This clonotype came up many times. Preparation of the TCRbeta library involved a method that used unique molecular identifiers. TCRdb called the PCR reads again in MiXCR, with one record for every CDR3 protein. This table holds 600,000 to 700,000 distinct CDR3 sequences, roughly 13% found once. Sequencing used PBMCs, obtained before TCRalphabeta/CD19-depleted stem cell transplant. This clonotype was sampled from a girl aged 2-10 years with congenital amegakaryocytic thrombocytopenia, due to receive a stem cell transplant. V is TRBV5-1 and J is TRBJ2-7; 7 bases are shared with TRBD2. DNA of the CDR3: TGCGCCAGCAGCTTGGCCTCTTTTTCCAGGACTAGAAGCGAGCAGTACTTC. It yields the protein CASSLASFSRTRSEQYF.